One sample yielded the 5 T cell receptor beta chains listed below, sequenced in a study of blood T cells in healthy people across ages. Primers used in a second PCR of about 6 to 11 cycles were a sample-barcoded 5' primer and a J-beta primer mix. MiXCR, applied by TCRdb to the 5' RACE reads, yields one record per CDR3 protein. The repertoire holds 660,000 or so distinct CDR3 sequences, with roughly 50% as singletons. Sample: blood. The source of these receptors is a man in his 60s in good health.

The CDR3 reads CASSPRLAGRYEQFF. The CDR3 bases are TGCGCCAGCAGCCCTCGGCTAGCGGGGCGCTATGAGCAGTTCTTC. The J gene is TRBJ2-1, the V gene TRBV5-1; 9 bases are shared with TRBD2. This CDR3 spans 15 amino acids. V lost 4 bases and J lost 8; bases outside the gene matches: 10. Germline V gene sequence: CDR1 SGHRS, CDR2 YFSETQ.

The rearrangement joins TRBV5-1 to TRBJ2-1; 12 nucleotides match TRBD2. The germline gives CDR1 SGHRS, CDR2 YFSETQ. This CDR3 contains 14 residues. V lost 9 bases to trimming and J lost 9 bases; unmatched junction nucleotides: 10. The CDR3 reads CATTLAGGGIEQFF. The CDR3 region has the DNA TGCGCCACCACACTAGCGGGAGGAGGAATTGAGCAGTTCTTC.

The chain joins TRBV5-1 to TRBJ2-2; tentative D call: TRBD2 (6 bases). The V gene lost 6 bases and the J gene lost 2 bases, with 17 bases spanning the gap. The CDR3 is 16 residues long. Per germline, CDR1 SGHRS and CDR2 YFSETQ. CDR3 DNA sequence: TGCGCCAGCAATAGGGGCGGGACGCCCAACACCGGGGAGCTGTTTTTT. It is translated as CASNRGGTPNTGELFF.

This chain uses TRBV11-2 with TRBJ2-1, with 10 nucleotides matching TRBD2. The CDR3 loop spans 14 amino acids. CDR1 SGHAT and CDR2 FQNNGV come from the germline V gene. V was pared by 5 bases and J by 9 bases, with 7 bases of the junction left unmatched. The CDR3: CASSRLAGVIEQFF. As DNA, the CDR3 is TGTGCCAGCAGCCGGCTAGCGGGGGTTATTGAGCAGTTCTTC.

The chain uses TRBV28 and TRBJ1-3; a possible D gene is TRBD1 (6 bases). This CDR3 has 15 amino acids. Germline CDR1 reads MDHEN; CDR2 reads SYDVKM. Trimming cost V 5 bases and J 2 bases, with 13 bases left between them. CDR3 DNA: TGTGCCAGCAGTCCCGACAGGATACCTGGAAACACCATATATTTT. It yields the protein CASSPDRIPGNTIYF.